This TCR beta chain was captured by sequencing in a study of shared clonotypes between healthy human individuals. Every subset had its genomic DNA shared out evenly among several immunoSEQ plates. Produced via immunoSEQ multiplex PCR; TCRdb's table is partial and in-frame only. The sample comprises approximately 2.5 million clones, 93% of which are singletons, and about 0.39% rests with the top ten. Germline CDR1 reads SGHNT; CDR2 reads YYREEE (reference sequence). V shed 1 base and J 6 bases; nucleotides not matched to a gene: 6. The CDR3 contains 15 residues. Material for sequencing was naive CD4+ T cells from PBMCs. Stated subset: CD45RA+ positively selected. The chain has TRBV5-4 and TRBJ2-1; 8 nucleotides match TRBD2. The sequence derives from a young man in good health. Some clones in this sample may be carry-over from other donors' samples. CDR3 nucleotides: TGTGCCAGCAGCTTGAGTAGCGGGGCTCCCAATGAGCAGTTCTTC. It encodes CASSLSSGAPNEQFF.